This T cell receptor beta chain was observed in a study of shared clonotypes between healthy human individuals. At the level of the study: Donors were two women and three men aged 18 to 49.

Between the trimmed V and J ends, which lost 4 bases and 8 bases, there was a span of 18 bases. CDR3 length: 14 residues. Germline CDR1 and CDR2: SNHLY and FYNNEI. Measured with immunoSEQ multiplex PCR; TCRdb has only the in-frame clones, and not every one. The sample includes under 600,000 clones, more than 95% of them seen just once. Study conclusions and caveats: Sorted-subset samples were not fully sequenced, rarefaction indicated.

CD4+ cells underwent separation, giving CD45RA+ naive and CD45RA-negative memory subsets. A remark on this clone: Its antigen remains unidentified.

This chain uses TRBV2 with TRBJ2-7, with a tentative D call TRBD1 (6 bases). Sequencing was done on a sample of naive CD4+ T cells sorted from blood. Subset indicated: CD45RA+ positively selected. The sequence came from a woman in her thirties in good health. This chain's CDR3 is CASSVGQGLVKQYF. In DNA, the CDR3 is TGTGCCAGCAGTGTTGGTCAGGGGTTAGTAAAGCAGTACTTC. Using reference TRBV2 and TRBJ2-7 for the parts outside the CDR3, the full variable domain is EPEVTQTPSHQVTQMGQEVILRCVPISNHLYFYWYRQILGQKVEFLVSFYNNEISEKSEIFDDQFSVERPDGSNFTLKIRSTKLEDSAMYFCASSVGQGLVKQYFGPGTRLTVT.